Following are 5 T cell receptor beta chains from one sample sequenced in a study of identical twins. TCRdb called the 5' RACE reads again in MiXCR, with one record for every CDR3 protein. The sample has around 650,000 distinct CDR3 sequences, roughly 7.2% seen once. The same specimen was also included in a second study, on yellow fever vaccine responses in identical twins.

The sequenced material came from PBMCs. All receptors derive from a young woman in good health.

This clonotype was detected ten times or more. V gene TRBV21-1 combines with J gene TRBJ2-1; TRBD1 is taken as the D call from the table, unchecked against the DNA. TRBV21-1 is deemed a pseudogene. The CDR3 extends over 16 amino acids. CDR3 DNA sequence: TGTGCCAGCAGCACTTCGGACAGGGGAGATTACAATGAGCAGTTCTTC. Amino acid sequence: CASSTSDRGDYNEQFF.

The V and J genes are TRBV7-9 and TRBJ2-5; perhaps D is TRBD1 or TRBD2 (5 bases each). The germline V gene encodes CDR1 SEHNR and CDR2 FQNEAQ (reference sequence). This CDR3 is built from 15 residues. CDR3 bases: TGTGCAGAGGGATGGGGCGCAGGGTACCAAGAGACCCAGTACTTC. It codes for CAEGWGAGYQETQYF.

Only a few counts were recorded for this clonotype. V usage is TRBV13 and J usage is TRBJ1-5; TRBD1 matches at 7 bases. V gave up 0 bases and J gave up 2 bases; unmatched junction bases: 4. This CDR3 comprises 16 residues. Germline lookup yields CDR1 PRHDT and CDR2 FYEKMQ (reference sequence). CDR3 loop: CASSLGPGGGNQPQHF. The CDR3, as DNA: TGTGCCAGCAGCTTAGGGCCAGGGGGAGGCAATCAGCCCCAGCATTTT.

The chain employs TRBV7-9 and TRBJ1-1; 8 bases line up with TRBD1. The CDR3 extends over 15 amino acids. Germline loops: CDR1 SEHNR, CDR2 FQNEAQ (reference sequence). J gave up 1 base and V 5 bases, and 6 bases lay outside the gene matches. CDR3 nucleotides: TGTGCCAGCAGCCCGAATACAGGGGGGAACACTGAAGCTTTCTTT. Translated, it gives CASSPNTGGNTEAFF.

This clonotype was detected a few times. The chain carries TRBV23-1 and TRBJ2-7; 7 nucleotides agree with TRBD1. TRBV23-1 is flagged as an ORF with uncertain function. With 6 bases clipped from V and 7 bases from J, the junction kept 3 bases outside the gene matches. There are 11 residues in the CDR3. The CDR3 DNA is TGCGCCAGCAGAACAGGGGAAGAGCAGTACTTC. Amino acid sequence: CASRTGEEQYF.